Listed below are T cell receptor beta chains from one sample, sequenced in a study of blood T cell repertoires in COVID-19. Assay: immunoSEQ multiplex PCR; the TCRdb copy retains only in-frame clones and omits some. This sample has approximately 85,000 clones; around 83% occur once, and the top ten carry 22%. The sequencing sample was made of peripheral blood. The receptor set was obtained from an elderly woman in a cohort sampled during active or convalescent COVID-19. Each CDR3 is given with its conserved first and last residue. The order of the fields is V gene, clone size, D gene, J gene, CDR3 DNA, CDR3 protein. D genes are given only for firm matches. Size is omitted from some rows. Given values are once, few, many or a class for expanded clones.

>TRBV6-2/TRBV6-3|NA|TRBD1|TRBJ1-2
TGTGCCAGCAGCTCTACCTCCGGGACAGGGAATTATGGCTACACCTTC
CASSSTSGTGNYGYTF
>TRBV5-1|NA|NA|TRBJ1-1
TGCGCCAGCAGCTTGGGGACTTATACAAACACTGAAGCTTTCTTT
CASSLGTYTNTEAFF
>TRBV13|NA|NA|TRBJ2-6
TGTGCCAGCAGCTCACTCGGGAGCCCTGGGGCCAACGTCCTGACTTTC
CASSSLGSPGANVLTF
>TRBV20-1|NA|NA|TRBJ1-1
TGCAGTGCTCGTGACAGAAAATCCACTGAAGCTTTCTTT
CSARDRKSTEAFF
>TRBV11-1|NA|TRBD2|TRBJ2-2
TGTGCCAGCAGTACCGCGGGAGGGTACACCGGGGAGCTGTTTTTT
CASSTAGGYTGELFF
>TRBV30|NA|NA|TRBJ1-1
TGTGCCTGGAGTGTCGGAGGGAACACTGAAGCTTTCTTT
CAWSVGGNTEAFF
>TRBV3-1/TRBV3-2|NA|NA|TRBJ2-1
TGTGCCAGCAGCCCTGGATGGGAGCCCTCCTACAATGAGCAGTTCTTC
CASSPGWEPSYNEQFF
>TRBV18|NA|TRBD1|TRBJ1-3
TGTGCCAGCTCACCGGCAGGGGGCTTAAACTCTGGAAACACCATATATTTT
CASSPAGGLNSGNTIYF
>TRBV5-1|NA|NA|TRBJ2-1
TGCGCCAGCAGCTTGGATTGGCGCGGAGGGGAGGATGAGCAGTTCTTC
CASSLDWRGGEDEQFF
>TRBV6-4|few|NA|TRBJ2-5
TGTGCCAGCAGCGATAACCCCGGAGGGTTAGAGACCCAGTACTTC
CASSDNPGGLETQYF
>TRBV5-1|NA|NA|TRBJ2-1
TGCGCCAGCAGCTTGGTGCCAGGGATAAATGAGCAGTTCTTC
CASSLVPGINEQFF
>TRBV7-9|few|TRBD1|TRBJ1-4
TGTGCCACGTCCGGGACAGGGGGCGAAAAACTGTTTTTT
CATSGTGGEKLFF
>TRBV19|NA|TRBD1|TRBJ1-2
TGTGCCAGTAGTATATCACGGGGACAGGGGAATGGCTACACCTTC
CASSISRGQGNGYTF
>TRBV6-9|NA|NA|TRBJ2-3
TGTGCCAGCAGTTATTCGAACCACAAGAATTCTCTTGGCACAGATACGCAGTATTTT
CASSYSNHKNSLGTDTQYF
>TRBV5-1|NA|TRBD1|TRBJ2-5
TGCGCCAGCAGCTTTAACGTACAGGGGTTAAGAATTCTGTACTTC
CASSFNVQGLRILYF
>TRBV27|NA|NA|TRBJ1-5
TGTGCCAGCAGTTTGGAGGGGTATAGCAATCAGCCCCAGCATTTT
CASSLEGYSNQPQHF
>TRBV19|NA|NA|TRBJ1-1
TGTGCCAGTAGTATCCGGAGGACTGAAGCTTTCTTT
CASSIRRTEAFF
>TRBV20-1|NA|NA|TRBJ2-5
TGCAGTGCTAGTTCTAGCCGGGAGACCCAGTACTTC
CSASSSRETQYF
>TRBV5-1|NA|TRBD2|TRBJ2-5
TGCGCCAGCAGCTTGGGAACTAGCGGGAGAGAGACCCAGTACTTC
CASSLGTSGRETQYF
>TRBV5-1|NA|TRBD2|TRBJ2-1
TGCGCCAGCAGCTTGGCGCGGACCACTAGCGGGAGGGAAGAGCAGTTCTTC
CASSLARTTSGREEQFF
>TRBV7-2|NA|TRBD1|TRBJ2-7
TGTGCCAGCAGCTTAGTTGGGACAGCCTTTTCCTACGAGCAGTACTTC
CASSLVGTAFSYEQYF
>TRBV7-9|few|NA|TRBJ1-4
TGTGCCAGCAGCTTCGAGGGCCTCGGCGATGAAAAACTGTTTTTT
CASSFEGLGDEKLFF
>TRBV30|NA|NA|TRBJ1-6
TGTGCCTGGAGAAAGTGGAGGACCCGCTACGTAAATTCACCCCTCCACTTT
CAWRKWRTRYVNSPLHF
>TRBV11-3|NA|TRBD1|TRBJ1-1
TGTGCCAGCAGCAAAGCAGGGGGCTGGGAAGCTTTCTTT
CASSKAGGWEAFF
>TRBV24-1|NA|TRBD1|TRBJ1-2
TGTGCCACCAGTGATCCCCGACAGGGATCGGGGGGCTACACCTTC
CATSDPRQGSGGYTF
>TRBV15|NA|NA|TRBJ2-5
TGTGCCACCAGCAGAGACAACTCAGGGCGGCAAGAGACCCAGTACTTC
CATSRDNSGRQETQYF
>TRBV7-3|NA|TRBD1|TRBJ2-7
TGTGCCAGCAGCCCCGGACAGGGGGGCTCCTACGAGCAGTACTTC
CASSPGQGGSYEQYF
>TRBV2|few|NA|TRBJ1-5
TGTGCCAGCAGTAACTCTAAAGTAAGCGATCAGCCCCAGCATTTT
CASSNSKVSDQPQHF
>TRBV5-6|NA|TRBD1|TRBJ1-3
TGTGCCAGCAGAAGACAGGGATCAATGTCTGGAAACACCATATATTTT
CASRRQGSMSGNTIYF
>TRBV5-6|NA|NA|TRBJ1-2
TGTGCCAGCAGACGCGTCGCACGAGGGCTTGGCTACACCTTC
CASRRVARGLGYTF
>TRBV27|NA|NA|TRBJ2-3
TGTGCCAGCAGGTACGGAAACAGGAACACAGATACGCAGTATTTT
CASRYGNRNTDTQYF
>TRBV6-5|NA|TRBD2|TRBJ2-1
TGTGCCAGCAGTTACCGCGGAAGCGGGAGGGCCAATGAGCAGTTCTTC
CASSYRGSGRANEQFF